This T cell receptor (beta chain) came from a study of T cell repertoires in cytomegalovirus infection. Broader study findings: Of the TCR beta families, the public ones yielded a cumulative frequency that identified carriers of CMV plus the relevant HLA. Across the ex vivo response, the dominant clonotypes were HLA-C-restricted CMV-specific TCR beta clonotypes.

V gave up 7 bases and J gave up 3 bases, with 19 bases separating them. The CDR3 is 17 amino acids. Germline CDR1 is SGHAT and CDR2 is FQNNGV. TCRdb redid the calling of the reads with MiXCR, one entry per CDR3 protein. Among about 78,000 distinct CDR3 sequences, about 37% were seen once, and the ten largest hold roughly 93%. This clonotype was counted many times. Its antigen is unidentified. The source was CD8+ T cells from cultured PBMCs, collected from culture after CMV antigen stimulation. The receptor's source is a human donor in good health (CMV status not recorded). Some clones in this sample may be carry-over from other donors' samples. The chain recombines TRBV11-2 with TRBJ2-6, with D possibly TRBD1 on 6 matching bases. CDR3 DNA sequence: TGTGCCAGCACCCCCTTTCGAGGGGGACGTGGGGCCAACGTCCTGACTTTC. Protein: CASTPFRGGRGANVLTF.